Given below is one TCR beta chain in context. The antigen remains unidentified. The CDR3 length is 11 residues. Trimming shortened V by 4 bases and J by 3 bases, and 4 bases separated the two germline ends. Germline CDR1 and CDR2: SGHVT and SQSDAQ. The sample is drawn from a study of cytomegalovirus exposure and HLA in healthy donors. Overall study findings and caveats: The authors listed some 160 TCR beta chains as cytomegalovirus-associated. Under 20,000 TCR beta sequences were associated with HLA alleles at 0.05 false discovery rate in a later analysis. In a later analysis, TCR beta V- and J-gene trimming showed a link to a missense DCLRE1C variant. The authors considered a cluster of highly shared sequence variants likely to be a sequencing artifact.

In the PCR, 60 Vbeta and 13 Jbeta primers were used. Only in-frame clones appear in the TCRdb table, and some are missing; sequencing was by immunoSEQ multiplex PCR. The data hold about 110,000 clones, with 69% observed a single time. Specimen: PBMCs. V gene TRBV7-4 combines with J gene TRBJ2-7, with D hard to call. This receptor was identified in a woman between 70 and 85 years old in good health and CMV-seropositive. CDR3 amino acids: CASSSNYEQYF. CDR3 DNA: TGTGCCAGCAGCTCTAACTACGAGCAGTACTTC.